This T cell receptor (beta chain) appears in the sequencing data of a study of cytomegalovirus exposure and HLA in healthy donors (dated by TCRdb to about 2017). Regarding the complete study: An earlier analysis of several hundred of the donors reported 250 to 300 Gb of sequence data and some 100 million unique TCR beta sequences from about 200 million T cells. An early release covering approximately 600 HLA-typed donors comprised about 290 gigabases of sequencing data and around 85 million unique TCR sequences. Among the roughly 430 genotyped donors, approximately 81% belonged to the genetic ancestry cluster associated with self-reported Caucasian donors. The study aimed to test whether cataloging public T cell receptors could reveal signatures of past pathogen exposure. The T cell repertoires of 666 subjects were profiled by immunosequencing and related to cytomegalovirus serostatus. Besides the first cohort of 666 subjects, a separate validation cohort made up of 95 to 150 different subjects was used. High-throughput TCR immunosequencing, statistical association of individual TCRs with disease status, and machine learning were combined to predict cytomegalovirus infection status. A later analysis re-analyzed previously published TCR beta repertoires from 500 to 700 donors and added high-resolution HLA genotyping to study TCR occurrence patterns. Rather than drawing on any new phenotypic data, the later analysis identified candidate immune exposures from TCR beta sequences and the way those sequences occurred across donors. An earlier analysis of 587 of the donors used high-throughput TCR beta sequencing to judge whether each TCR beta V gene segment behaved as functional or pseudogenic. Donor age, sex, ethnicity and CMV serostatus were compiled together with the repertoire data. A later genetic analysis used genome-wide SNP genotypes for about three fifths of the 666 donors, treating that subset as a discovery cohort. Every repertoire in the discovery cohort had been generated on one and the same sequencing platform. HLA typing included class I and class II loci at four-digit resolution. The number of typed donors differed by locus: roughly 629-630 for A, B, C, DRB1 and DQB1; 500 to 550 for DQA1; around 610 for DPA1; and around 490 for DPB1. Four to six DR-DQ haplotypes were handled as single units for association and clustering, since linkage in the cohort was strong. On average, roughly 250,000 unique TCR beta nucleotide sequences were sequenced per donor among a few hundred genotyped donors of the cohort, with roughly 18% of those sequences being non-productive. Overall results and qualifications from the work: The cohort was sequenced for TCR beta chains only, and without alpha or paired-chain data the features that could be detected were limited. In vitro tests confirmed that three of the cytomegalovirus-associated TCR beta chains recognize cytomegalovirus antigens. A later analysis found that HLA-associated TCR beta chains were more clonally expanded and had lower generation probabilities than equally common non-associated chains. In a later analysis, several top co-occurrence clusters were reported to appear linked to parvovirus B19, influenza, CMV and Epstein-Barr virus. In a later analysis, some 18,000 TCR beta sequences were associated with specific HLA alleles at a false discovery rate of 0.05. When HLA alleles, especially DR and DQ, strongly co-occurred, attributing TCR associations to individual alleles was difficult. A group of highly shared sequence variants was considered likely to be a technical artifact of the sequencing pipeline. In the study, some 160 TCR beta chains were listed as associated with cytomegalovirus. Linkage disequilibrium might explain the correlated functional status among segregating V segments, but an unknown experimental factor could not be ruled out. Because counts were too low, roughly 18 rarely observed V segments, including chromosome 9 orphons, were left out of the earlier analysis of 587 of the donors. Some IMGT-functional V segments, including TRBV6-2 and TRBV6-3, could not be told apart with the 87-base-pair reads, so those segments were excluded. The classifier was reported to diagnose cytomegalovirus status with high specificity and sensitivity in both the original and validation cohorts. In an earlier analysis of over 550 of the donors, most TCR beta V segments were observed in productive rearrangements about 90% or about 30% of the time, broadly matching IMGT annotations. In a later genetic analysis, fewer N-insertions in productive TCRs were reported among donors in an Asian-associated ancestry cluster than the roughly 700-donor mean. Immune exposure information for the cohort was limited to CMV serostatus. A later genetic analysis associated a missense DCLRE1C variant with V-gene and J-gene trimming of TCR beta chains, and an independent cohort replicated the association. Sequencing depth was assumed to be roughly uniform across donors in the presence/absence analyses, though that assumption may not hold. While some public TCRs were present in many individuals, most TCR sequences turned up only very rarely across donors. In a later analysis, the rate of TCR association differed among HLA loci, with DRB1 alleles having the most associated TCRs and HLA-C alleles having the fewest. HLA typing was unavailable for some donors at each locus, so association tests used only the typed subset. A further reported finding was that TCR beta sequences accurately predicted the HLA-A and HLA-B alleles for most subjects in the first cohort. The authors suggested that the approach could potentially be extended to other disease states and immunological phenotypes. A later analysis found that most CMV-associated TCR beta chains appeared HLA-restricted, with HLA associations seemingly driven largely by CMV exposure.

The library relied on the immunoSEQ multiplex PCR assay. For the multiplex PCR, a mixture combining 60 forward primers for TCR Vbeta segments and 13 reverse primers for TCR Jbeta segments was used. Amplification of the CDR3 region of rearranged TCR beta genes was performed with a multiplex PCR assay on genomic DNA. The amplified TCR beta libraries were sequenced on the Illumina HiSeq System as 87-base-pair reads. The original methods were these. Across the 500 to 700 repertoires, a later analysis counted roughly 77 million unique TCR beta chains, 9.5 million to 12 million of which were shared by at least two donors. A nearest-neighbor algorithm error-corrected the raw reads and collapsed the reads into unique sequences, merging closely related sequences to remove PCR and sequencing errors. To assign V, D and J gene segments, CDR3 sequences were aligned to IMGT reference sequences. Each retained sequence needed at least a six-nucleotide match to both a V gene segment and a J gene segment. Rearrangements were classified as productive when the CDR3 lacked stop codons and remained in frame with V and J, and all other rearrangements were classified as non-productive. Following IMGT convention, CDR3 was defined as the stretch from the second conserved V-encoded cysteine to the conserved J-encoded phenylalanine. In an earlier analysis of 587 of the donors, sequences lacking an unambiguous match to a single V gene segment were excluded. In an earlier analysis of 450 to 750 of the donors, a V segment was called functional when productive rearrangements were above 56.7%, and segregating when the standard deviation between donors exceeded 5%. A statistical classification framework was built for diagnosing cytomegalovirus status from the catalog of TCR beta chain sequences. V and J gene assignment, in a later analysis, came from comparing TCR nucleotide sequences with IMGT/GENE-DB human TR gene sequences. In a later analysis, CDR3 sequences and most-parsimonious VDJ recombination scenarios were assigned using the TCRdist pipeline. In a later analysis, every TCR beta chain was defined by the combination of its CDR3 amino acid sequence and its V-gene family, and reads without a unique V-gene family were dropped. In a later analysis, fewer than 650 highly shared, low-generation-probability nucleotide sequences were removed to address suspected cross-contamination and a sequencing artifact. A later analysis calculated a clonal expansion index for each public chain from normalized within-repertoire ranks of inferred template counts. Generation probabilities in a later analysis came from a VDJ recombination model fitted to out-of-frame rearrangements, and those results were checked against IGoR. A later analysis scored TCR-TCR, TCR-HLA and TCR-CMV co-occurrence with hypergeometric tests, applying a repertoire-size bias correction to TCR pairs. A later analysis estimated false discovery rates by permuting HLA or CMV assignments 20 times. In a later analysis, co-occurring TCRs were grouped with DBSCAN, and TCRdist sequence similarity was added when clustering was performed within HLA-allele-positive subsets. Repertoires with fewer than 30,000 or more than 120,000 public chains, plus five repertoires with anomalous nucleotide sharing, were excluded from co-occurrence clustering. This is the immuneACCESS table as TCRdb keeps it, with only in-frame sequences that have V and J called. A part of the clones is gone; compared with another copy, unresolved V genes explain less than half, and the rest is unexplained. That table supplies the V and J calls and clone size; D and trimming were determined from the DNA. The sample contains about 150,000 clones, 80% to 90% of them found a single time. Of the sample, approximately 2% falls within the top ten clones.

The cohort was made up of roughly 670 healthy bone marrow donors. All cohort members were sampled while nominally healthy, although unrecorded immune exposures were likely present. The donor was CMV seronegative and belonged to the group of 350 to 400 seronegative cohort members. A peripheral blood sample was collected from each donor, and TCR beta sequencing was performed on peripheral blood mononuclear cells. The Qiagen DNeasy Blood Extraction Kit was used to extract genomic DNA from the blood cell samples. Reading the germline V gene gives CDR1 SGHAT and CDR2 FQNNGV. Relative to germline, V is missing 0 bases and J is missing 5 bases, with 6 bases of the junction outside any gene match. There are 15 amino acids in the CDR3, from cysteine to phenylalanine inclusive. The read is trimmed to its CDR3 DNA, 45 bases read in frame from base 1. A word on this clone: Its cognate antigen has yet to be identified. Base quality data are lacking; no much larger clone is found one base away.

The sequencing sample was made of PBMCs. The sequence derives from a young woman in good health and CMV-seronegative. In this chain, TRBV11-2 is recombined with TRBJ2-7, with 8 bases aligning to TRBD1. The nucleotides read TGTGCCAGCAGCTTAGAAGGGACAGGTAGGGACGAGCAGTACTTC. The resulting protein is CASSLEGTGRDEQYF. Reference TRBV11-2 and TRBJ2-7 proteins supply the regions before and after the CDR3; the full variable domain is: EAGVAQSPRYKIIEKRQSVAFWCNPISGHATLYWYQQILGQGPKLLIQFQNNGVVDDSQLPKDRFSAERLKGVDSTLKIQPAKLEDSAVYLCASSLEGTGRDEQYFGPGTRLTVT.